This T cell receptor beta chain was captured by sequencing in a study of CD8+CD57+ T cells in acquired aplastic anemia. On the study more broadly: DNA recovered from sorted CD4+ and CD8+ cells had a mean of approximately 3.2 ug.

This CDR3 has 14 amino acids. Germline V gene lookup returns CDR1 SQVTM and CDR2 ANQGSEA. V dropped 4 bases and J dropped 2 bases, with 14 bases sitting between them. Genomic DNA constituted the template upon which TCR beta VDJ and CDR3 profiling was performed. TCRdb processed the reads anew with MiXCR; each CDR3 protein has one entry. The table includes just over 150,000 distinct CDR3 sequences, roughly 48% detected once. Study results and limitations: Patients versus controls showed no significant CD8+ Simpson's diversity difference. Patients and controls were found to share 25 to 35 CD8+ CDR3 sequences.

A note on this clonotype: Its antigen is undetermined.

CD8+CD57+ cell expansion had been shown by flow cytometry in patients chosen for sequencing. Patients had received no therapy at the time of blood sampling. The chain couples TRBV29-1 to TRBJ2-5; possibly TRBD1 for D (6 bases). Sequenced material: sorted CD4+, CD8+, or CD8+CD57+ T cells (not recorded which) from PBMCs. The sequence was obtained from a human donor with aplastic anemia. The CDR3 nucleotides read TGCAGCGTTGGACCGGGACAACGGCAAGAGACCCAGTACTTC. It is translated as CSVGPGQRQETQYF.